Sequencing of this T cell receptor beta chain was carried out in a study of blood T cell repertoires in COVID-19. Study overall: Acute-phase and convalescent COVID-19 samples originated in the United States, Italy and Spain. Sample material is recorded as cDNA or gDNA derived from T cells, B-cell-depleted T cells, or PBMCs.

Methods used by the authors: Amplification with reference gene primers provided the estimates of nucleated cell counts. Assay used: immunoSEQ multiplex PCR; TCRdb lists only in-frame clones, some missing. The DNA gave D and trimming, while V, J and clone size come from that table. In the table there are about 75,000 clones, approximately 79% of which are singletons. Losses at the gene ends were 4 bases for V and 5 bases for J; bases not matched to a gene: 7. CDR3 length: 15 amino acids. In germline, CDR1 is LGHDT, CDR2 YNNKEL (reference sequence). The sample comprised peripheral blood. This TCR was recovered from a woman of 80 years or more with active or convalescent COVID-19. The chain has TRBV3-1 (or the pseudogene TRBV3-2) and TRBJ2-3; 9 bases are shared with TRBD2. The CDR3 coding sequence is TGTGCCAGCAGCCGTCTAGCGGGGCTTCAAGATACGCAGTATTTT. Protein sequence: CASSRLAGLQDTQYF.